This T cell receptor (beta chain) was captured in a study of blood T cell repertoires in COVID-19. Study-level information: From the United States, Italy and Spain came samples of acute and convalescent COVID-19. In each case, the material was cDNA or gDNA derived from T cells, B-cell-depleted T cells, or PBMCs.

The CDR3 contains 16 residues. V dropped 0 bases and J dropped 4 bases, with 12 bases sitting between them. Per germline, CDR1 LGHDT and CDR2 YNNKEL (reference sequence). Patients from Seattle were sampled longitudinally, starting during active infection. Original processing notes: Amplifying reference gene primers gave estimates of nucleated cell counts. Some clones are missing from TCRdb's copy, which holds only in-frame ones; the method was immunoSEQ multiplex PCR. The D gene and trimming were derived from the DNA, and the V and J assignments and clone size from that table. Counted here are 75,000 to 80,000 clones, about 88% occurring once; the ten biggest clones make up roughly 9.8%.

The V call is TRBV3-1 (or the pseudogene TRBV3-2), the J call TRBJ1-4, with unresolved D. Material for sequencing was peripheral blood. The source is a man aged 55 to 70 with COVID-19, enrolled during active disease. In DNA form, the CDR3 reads TGTGCCAGCAGCCAAGAACGGACTTTACTTAATGAAAAACTGTTTTTT. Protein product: CASSQERTLLNEKLFF.